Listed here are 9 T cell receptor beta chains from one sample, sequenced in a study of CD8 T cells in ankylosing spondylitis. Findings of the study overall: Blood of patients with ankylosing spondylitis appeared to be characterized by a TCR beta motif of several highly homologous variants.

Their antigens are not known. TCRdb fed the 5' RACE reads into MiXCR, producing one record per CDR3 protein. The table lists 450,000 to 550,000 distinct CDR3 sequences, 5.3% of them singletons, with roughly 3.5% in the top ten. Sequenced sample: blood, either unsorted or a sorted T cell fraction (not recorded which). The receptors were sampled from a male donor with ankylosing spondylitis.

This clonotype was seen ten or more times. In DNA form, the CDR3 reads TGTGCCAGCAGCCACGATACCCCCGGGCGCGAGCAGTACTTC. Amino acids: CASSHDTPGREQYF. The V gene is TRBV3-1, the J gene TRBJ2-7; D not certain. This CDR3 is 14 amino acids long. Trimming removed 3 bases at V and 6 bases at J, with 15 bases between. Germline V gene sequence: CDR1 LGHDT, CDR2 YNNKEL (reference sequence).

CDR3: CASSEQGANGYGYTF. In DNA form, the CDR3 reads TGTGCCAGCAGTGAGCAGGGGGCGAATGGCTATGGCTACACCTTC. The chain couples TRBV2 to TRBJ1-2; 8 positions agree with TRBD1. Germline CDR1 and CDR2: SNHLY and FYNNEI. With 3 bases clipped from V and 4 bases from J, the junction kept 7 bases outside the gene matches. The CDR3 extends over 15 amino acids.

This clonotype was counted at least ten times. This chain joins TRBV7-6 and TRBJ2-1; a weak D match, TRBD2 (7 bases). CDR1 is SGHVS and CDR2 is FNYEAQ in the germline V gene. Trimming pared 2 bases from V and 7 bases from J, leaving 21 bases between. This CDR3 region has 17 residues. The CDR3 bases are TGTGCCAGCAGCTTAATCCGGGCCGGGGGGCCTCAGAATGAGCAGTTCTTC. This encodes CASSLIRAGGPQNEQFF.

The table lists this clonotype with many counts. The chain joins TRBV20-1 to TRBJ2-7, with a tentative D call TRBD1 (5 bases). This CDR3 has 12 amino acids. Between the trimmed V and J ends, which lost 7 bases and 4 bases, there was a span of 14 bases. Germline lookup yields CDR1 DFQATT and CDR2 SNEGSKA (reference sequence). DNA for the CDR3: TGCAGTGGGGCAGGGAACCCTTACGAGCAGTACTTC. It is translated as CSGAGNPYEQYF.

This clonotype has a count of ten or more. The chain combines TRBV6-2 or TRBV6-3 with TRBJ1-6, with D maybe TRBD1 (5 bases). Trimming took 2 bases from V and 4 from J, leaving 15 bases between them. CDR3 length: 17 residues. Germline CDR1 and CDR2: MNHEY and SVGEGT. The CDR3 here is CASSYRGLTDYNSPLHF. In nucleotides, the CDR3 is TGTGCCAGCAGTTACCGGGGACTGACCGATTATAATTCACCCCTCCACTTT.

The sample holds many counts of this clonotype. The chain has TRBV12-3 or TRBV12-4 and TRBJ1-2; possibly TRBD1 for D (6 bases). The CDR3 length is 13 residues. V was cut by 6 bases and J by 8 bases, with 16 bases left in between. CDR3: CASRPGQRLGYTF. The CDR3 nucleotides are TGTGCCAGCAGGCCCGGACAGCGCCTGGGCTACACCTTC.

CDR3 nucleotide sequence: TGTGCCAGCAGTCGGGGAAGGGACGGGGAGCAGTACTTC. It specifies CASSRGRDGEQYF. This chain joins TRBV7-9 and TRBJ2-7; tentatively, D is TRBD1 or TRBD2 (5 bases each). The CDR3 runs to 13 residues. Germline V gene data show CDR1 as SEHNR and CDR2 as FQNEAQ (reference sequence). Trimming cost V 6 bases and J 7 bases, with 16 bases left between them.

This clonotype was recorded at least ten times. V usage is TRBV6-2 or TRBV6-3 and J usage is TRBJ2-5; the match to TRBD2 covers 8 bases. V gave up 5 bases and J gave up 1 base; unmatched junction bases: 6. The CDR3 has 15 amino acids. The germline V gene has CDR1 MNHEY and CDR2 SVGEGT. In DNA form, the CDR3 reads TGTGCCAGCAGTGGCCGGACTAGCTTCCAAGAGACCCAGTACTTC. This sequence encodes CASSGRTSFQETQYF.

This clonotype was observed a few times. CDR3 coding DNA: TGTGCCAGCAGCTCCATGGGGGTGCGGAACACAGATACGCAGTATTTT. Amino acids: CASSSMGVRNTDTQYF. The chain combines TRBV7-2 with TRBJ2-3; D assignment may be TRBD1 or TRBD2 (5 bases each). Germline CDR1 reads SGHTA; CDR2 reads FQGNSA. The CDR3 consists of 16 residues. The V end was cut by 4 bases, the J end by 2 bases, with 16 bases between.